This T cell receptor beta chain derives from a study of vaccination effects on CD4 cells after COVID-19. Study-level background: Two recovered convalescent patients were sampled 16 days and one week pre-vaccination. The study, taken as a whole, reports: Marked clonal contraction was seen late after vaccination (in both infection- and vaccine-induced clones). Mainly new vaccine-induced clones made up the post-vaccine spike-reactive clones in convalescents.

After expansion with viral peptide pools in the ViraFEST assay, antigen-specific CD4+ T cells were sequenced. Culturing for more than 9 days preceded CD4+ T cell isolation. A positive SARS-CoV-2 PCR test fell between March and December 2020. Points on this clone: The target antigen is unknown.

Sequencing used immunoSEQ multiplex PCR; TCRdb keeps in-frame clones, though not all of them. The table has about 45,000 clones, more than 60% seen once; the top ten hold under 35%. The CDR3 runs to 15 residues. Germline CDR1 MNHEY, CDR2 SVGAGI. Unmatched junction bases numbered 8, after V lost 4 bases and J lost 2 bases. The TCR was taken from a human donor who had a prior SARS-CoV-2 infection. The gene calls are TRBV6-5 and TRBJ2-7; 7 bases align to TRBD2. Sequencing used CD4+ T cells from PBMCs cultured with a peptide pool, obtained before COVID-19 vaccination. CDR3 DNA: TGTGCCAGCAGTTCGCCGGGGGGTCGACCCTACGAGCAGTACTTC. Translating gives CASSSPGGRPYEQYF.